The clone carrying this T cell receptor (beta chain) was seen once. Clones were read by immunoSEQ multiplex PCR, and TCRdb kept only the in-frame ones, dropping some. The repertoire has approximately 2.5 million clones, around 94% of them found once; the top ten carry over 0.12%. Splitting of CD4+ cells produced CD45RA+ naive and CD45RA-negative memory subsets. These data come from a study of shared clonotypes between healthy human individuals. The ends were cut back, 1 base at V and 3 bases at J, with 11 bases in the middle. CDR1 SGHTS and CDR2 YDEGEE come from the germline V gene. There are 14 residues in the CDR3.

This TCR was sampled from a man between 18 and 35 years old in good health. Sequenced: naive CD4+ T cells sorted from blood. The subset: CD45RA+ positively selected. The rearrangement links TRBV5-8 to TRBJ2-7, with TRBD2 as a possible D gene (6 bases). CDR3 nucleotide sequence: TGTGCCAGCAGCTTGACGGGAGCACGCTACGAGCAGTACTTC. It yields the protein CASSLTGARYEQYF. The variable domain in full, with the rest retrieved from reference TRBV5-8 and TRBJ2-7, is EAGVTQSPTHLIKTRGQQATLRCSPISGHTSVYWYQQALGLGLQFLLWYDEGEERNRGNFPPRFSGRQFPNYSSELNVNALELEDSALYLCASSLTGARYEQYFGPGTRLTVT.